These 20 T cell receptor beta chains originate from one sample sequenced in a study of cytomegalovirus exposure and HLA in healthy donors. The PCR employed 60 Vbeta primers together with 13 Jbeta primers. Clones were sequenced by immunoSEQ multiplex PCR, and TCRdb holds only the in-frame ones, with some missing. The sample consists of roughly 92,000 clones, about 86% of them appearing once. Sequenced: PBMCs. The receptors here all came from a woman aged 70 to 79 in good health and CMV-seropositive.

The chain employs TRBV15 and TRBJ1-4; 7 positions match TRBD1. V was clipped by 2 bases and J by 0 bases; unmatched bases: 3. The CDR3 is made up of 16 amino acids. The V gene's germline CDR1 is LNHNV and CDR2 YYDKDF (reference sequence). The CDR3 nucleotides are TGTGCCACCAGCAGATCCGGACAGGCAACTAATGAAAAACTGTTTTTT. Translating it yields CATSRSGQATNEKLFF.

The rearrangement uses TRBV7-9 and TRBJ2-5; 10 bases are a match to TRBD2. This CDR3 has 15 amino acids. Germline V gene lookup returns CDR1 SEHNR and CDR2 FQNEAQ (reference sequence). After removal of 5 bases from V and 3 bases from J, the junction contained 6 bases not matched to a gene. CDR3 in amino acids: CASSHALAGEETQYF. The CDR3 DNA reads as TGTGCCAGCAGCCACGCTCTAGCGGGAGAAGAGACCCAGTACTTC. Using reference TRBV7-9 and TRBJ2-5 for the parts outside the CDR3, the full variable domain is DTGVSQNPRHKITKRGQNVTFRCDPISEHNRLYWYRQTLGQGPEFLTYFQNEAQLEKSRLLSDRFSAERPKGSFSTLEIQRTEQGDSAMYLCASSHALAGEETQYFGPGTRLLVL.

The chain recombines TRBV15 with TRBJ2-1, with 8 bases identical to TRBD2. The germline CDR1 and CDR2 sequences are LNHNV and YYDKDF (reference sequence). The CDR3 has 16 amino acids. V lost 2 bases, J lost 6 bases, and 9 bases stayed unmatched. CDR3 sequence: CATSRKRAGDGNEQFF. The CDR3 nucleotides are TGTGCCACCAGCAGAAAACGAGCGGGAGACGGCAATGAGCAGTTCTTC.

This chain joins TRBV19 and TRBJ2-3, with 9 bases matching TRBD2. After removal of 1 base from V and 8 bases from J, the junction contained 25 bases not matched to a gene. The CDR3 length is 21 residues. Germline CDR1 LNHDA, CDR2 SQIVND (reference sequence). The CDR3 region is CASSIVGDSGSIRFGGSTQYF. DNA for the CDR3: TGTGCCAGTAGTATAGTCGGAGATAGCGGGAGTATTCGTTTCGGGGGGAGTACGCAGTATTTT.

The chain carries TRBV15 and TRBJ2-5; D might be TRBD1 (6 bases). CDR1 and CDR2 (germline): LNHNV, YYDKDF (reference sequence). The CDR3 is 14 amino acids. V shed 1 base and J shed 5 bases, with 11 bases lying between them. The CDR3 DNA reads TGTGCCACCAGCAGAGTGGGGGCTTATGAGACCCAGTACTTC. This sequence encodes CATSRVGAYETQYF.

This clone was seen a handful of times. The chain combines TRBV5-1 with TRBJ2-7, with a weak D call TRBD1 (5 bases). Germline values: CDR1 SGHRS, CDR2 YFSETQ. Trimming took off 4 bases at V and 3 bases at J, with 17 bases between the two ends. The CDR3 has 15 residues. The CDR3 here is CASSPYRSSSYEQYF. CDR3 nucleotide sequence: TGCGCCAGCAGCCCCTACAGGAGCTCAAGCTACGAGCAGTACTTC. Full variable domain (rest looked up from reference TRBV5-1 and TRBJ2-7): KAGVTQTPRYLIKTRGQQVTLSCSPISGHRSVSWYQQTPGQGLQFLFEYFSETQRNKGNFPGRFSGRQFSNSRSEMNVSTLELGDSALYLCASSPYRSSSYEQYFGPGTRLTVT.

The chain employs TRBV7-9 and TRBJ2-7; D not certain. Germline lookup yields CDR1 SEHNR and CDR2 FQNEAQ (reference sequence). Deletions cut 5 bases from V and 2 bases from J, with 13 bases between. This CDR3 region has 14 residues. The CDR3 spells CASSGAYSTYEQYF. CDR3 sequence (DNA): TGTGCCAGCAGCGGAGCCTACTCCACCTACGAGCAGTACTTC.

The chain joins TRBV6-5 to TRBJ1-1; D is undetermined. The germline gives CDR1 MNHEY, CDR2 SVGAGI. CDR3 length: 13 amino acids. Trimming stripped 4 bases from V and 8 bases from J, with 14 bases between. The CDR3 nucleotides read TGTGCCAGCAGTTCCGTACTCGGTCCCGAAGCTTTCTTT. This gives the protein CASSSVLGPEAFF.

This chain links TRBV18 with TRBJ2-1, with 13 nucleotides matching TRBD2. CDR3 size: 15 residues. V lost 5 bases, J lost 2 bases, and 0 bases stayed unmatched. Per germline, CDR1 KGHSH and CDR2 LQKENI. In nucleotides, the CDR3 is TGTGCCAGCTCAGGGACTAGCGGGGCCTACAATGAGCAGTTCTTC. Its protein is CASSGTSGAYNEQFF.

The V gene is TRBV18, the J gene TRBJ2-1; 12 nucleotides agree with TRBD1. The CDR3 runs 19 residues. The germline CDR1 and CDR2 sequences are KGHSH and LQKENI. V trimming: 0 bases; J trimming: 0 bases; junction bases outside the gene matches: 6. The CDR3 DNA reads as TGTGCCAGCTCACCACCACAGGGACAGGGGGCTGGCTCCTACAATGAGCAGTTCTTC. Its translation: CASSPPQGQGAGSYNEQFF. Full variable domain (remainder filled in from reference TRBV18 and TRBJ2-1): NAGVMQNPRHLVRRRGQEARLRCSPMKGHSHVYWYRQLPEEGLKFMVYLQKENIIDESGMPKERFSAEFPKEGPSILRIQQVVRGDSAAYFCASSPPQGQGAGSYNEQFFGPGTRLTVL.

The chain carries TRBV27 and TRBJ2-2; D is ambiguous. From germline, CDR1 is MNHEY and CDR2 SMNVEV (reference sequence). V dropped 3 bases and J dropped 3 bases, with 8 bases sitting between them. The CDR3 is 14 residues long. The CDR3 nucleotides are TGTGCCAGCAGTTTTTCTACTTACACCGGGGAGCTGTTTTTT. Translated: CASSFSTYTGELFF.

The chain joins TRBV5-8 to TRBJ2-5; weak D call: TRBD2 (7 bases). The end of the DNA is better explained by TRBJ2-7, so the J call may be wrong. CDR3 length: 13 amino acids. Germline V gene lookup returns CDR1 SGHTS and CDR2 YDEGEE. The CDR3, as DNA: TGTGCCAGCAGCTTGCCGGGGGGCGTCGAGCAGTACTTC. Protein sequence: CASSLPGGVEQYF.

The chain is built from TRBV29-1 and TRBJ2-7; 10 bases agree with TRBD2. After removal of 8 bases from V and 5 bases from J, the junction contained 9 bases not matched to a gene. The CDR3 extends over 13 amino acids. Germline V gene lookup returns CDR1 SQVTM and CDR2 ANQGSEA. The DNA of the CDR3 is TGCAGCACCCAGCGGGAGGGCCTCGACGAGCAGTACTTC. Amino acids: CSTQREGLDEQYF.

CDR3 DNA: TGTGCCAGCAGCTTGAAGGCCGGGGGGCACGCAGATACGCAGTATTTT. Amino acids: CASSLKAGGHADTQYF. The chain uses TRBV5-6 and TRBJ2-3; D possibly corresponds to TRBD2 (7 bases). V was clipped by 1 base and J by 4 bases, with 16 bases between them. Per germline, CDR1 SGHDT and CDR2 YYEEEE. The CDR3 runs 16 residues.

The genes are TRBV6-1 and TRBJ2-4; D is undetermined. V lost 1 base and J lost 0, with 7 bases in between. The CDR3 loop spans 15 amino acids. Looked up from germline, CDR1 is MNHNS and CDR2 is SASEGT. CDR3 nucleotide sequence: TGTGCCAGCAGTGAAGAGAGACTAGCCAAAAACATTCAGTACTTC. Residues: CASSEERLAKNIQYF.

The chain has TRBV7-2 and TRBJ2-5, with 8 bases matching TRBD2. V lost 7 bases and J lost 5; bases outside the gene matches: 12. The CDR3 length is 15 residues. The germline V gene encodes CDR1 SGHTA and CDR2 FQGNSA. The CDR3 region has the DNA TGTGCCAGCATGACGGGAGGGATTCCGGGGGAGACCCAGTACTTC. Its protein is CASMTGGIPGETQYF.

Here the CDR3 DNA reads TGTGCCAGCAGTTCCCCTCCCTTTGGCTACACCTTC. Its protein is CASSSPPFGYTF. This chain uses TRBV28 with TRBJ1-2; the D is unclear. CDR1 is MDHEN, CDR2 SYDVKM, per germline. Between the trimmed V and J ends, which lost 4 bases and 7 bases, there was a span of 10 bases. This CDR3 region has 12 residues.

This clone occurred a few times. The chain couples TRBV2 to TRBJ2-7; D uncertain. Germline lookup yields CDR1 SNHLY and CDR2 FYNNEI. V lost 6 bases and J 4 bases, leaving 10 bases between the germline ends. This CDR3 region has 12 residues. CDR3 DNA sequence: TGTGCCAGCAGCTGGAAGGAGTACGAGCAGTACTTC. This gives the protein CASSWKEYEQYF.

This sequence joins TRBV7-2 and TRBJ2-7; D perhaps matches TRBD1 (6 bases). Germline V CDR1 and CDR2: SGHTA, FQGNSA. Trimming took off 3 bases at V and 2 bases at J, with 14 bases between the two ends. The CDR3 covers 15 residues. CDR3 DNA: TGTGCCAGCAGCTTTGGGGCAGGGGCCCCCTACGAGCAGTACTTC. Its protein product is CASSFGAGAPYEQYF.

The chain joins TRBV19 to TRBJ1-4; D perhaps matches TRBD1 (6 bases). There are 14 residues in the CDR3. From germline, CDR1 is LNHDA and CDR2 SQIVND (reference sequence). Trimming pared 7 bases from V and 1 base from J, leaving 10 bases between. The CDR3 protein is CASKLQGTNEKLFF. The CDR3 DNA reads as TGTGCCAGTAAACTACAGGGAACTAATGAAAAACTGTTTTTT.